The source of this T cell receptor beta chain is a study of siplizumab effects on memory and regulatory T cells. General observations from the study: Naive T cells, seemingly more diverse than memory cells, seemed major alloresponse contributors.

TCRdb keeps only in-frame clones here, not all; method: immunoSEQ multiplex PCR. This table holds tens of thousands of clones, more than 80% found once. The CDR3 has 14 residues. Trimming removed 6 bases at V and 1 base at J, with 12 bases between. The germline gives CDR1 WNHNN, CDR2 SYGVQD (reference sequence). This clone appeared a few times. Its target is not known. This TCR was recovered from a human donor in good health. The rearrangement links TRBV10-1 to TRBJ1-1, with a possible D match to TRBD1 (5 bases). The sample taken for sequencing was naive CD4+ T cells sorted from blood. DNA of the CDR3: TGCGCCAGCAGCCCTAATACAGGGAACACTGAAGCTTTCTTT. Translated, it gives CASSPNTGNTEAFF.